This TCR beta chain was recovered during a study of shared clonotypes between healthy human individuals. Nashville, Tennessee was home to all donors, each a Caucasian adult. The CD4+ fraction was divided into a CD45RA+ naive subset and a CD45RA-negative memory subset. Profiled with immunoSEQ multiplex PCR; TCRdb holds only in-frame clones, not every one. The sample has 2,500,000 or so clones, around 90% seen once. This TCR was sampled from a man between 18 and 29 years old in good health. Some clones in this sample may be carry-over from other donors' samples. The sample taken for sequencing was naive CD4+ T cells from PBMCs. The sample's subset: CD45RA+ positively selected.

The CDR3 region has the DNA TGTGCCAGCTCGCAACCGGGACAGAGCTCTGGAAACACCATATATTTT. Translated, it gives CASSQPGQSSGNTIYF. The chain uses TRBV18 and TRBJ1-3, with 7 bases lining up with TRBD1. V gave up 6 bases and J gave up 0 bases; unmatched junction bases: 8. CDR3 length equals 16 residues. Germline V gene data show CDR1 as KGHSH and CDR2 as LQKENI.